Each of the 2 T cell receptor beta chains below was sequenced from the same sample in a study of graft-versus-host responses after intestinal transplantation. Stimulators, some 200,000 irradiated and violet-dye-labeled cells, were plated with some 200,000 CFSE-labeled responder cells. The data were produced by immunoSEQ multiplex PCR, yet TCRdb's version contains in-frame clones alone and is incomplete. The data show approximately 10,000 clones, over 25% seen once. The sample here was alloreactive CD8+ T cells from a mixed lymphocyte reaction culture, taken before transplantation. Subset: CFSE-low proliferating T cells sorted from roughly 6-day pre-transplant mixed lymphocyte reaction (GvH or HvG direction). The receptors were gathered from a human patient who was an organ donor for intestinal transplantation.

The CDR3 sequence: CASRQGETQYF. CDR3 bases: TGTGCCAGCAGACAGGGAGAGACCCAGTACTTC. The genes are TRBV6-1 and TRBJ2-5; TRBD1 might be the D (6 bases). V was trimmed by 6 bases and J by 4 bases, leaving 6 bases between them. The length of the CDR3 is 11 residues. The V gene's germline CDR1 is MNHNS and CDR2 SASEGT.

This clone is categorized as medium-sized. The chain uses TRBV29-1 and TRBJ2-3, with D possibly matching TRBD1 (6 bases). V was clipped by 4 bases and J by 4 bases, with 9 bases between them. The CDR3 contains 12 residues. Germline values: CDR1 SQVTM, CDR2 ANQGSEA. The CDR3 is CSVVGGPDTQYF. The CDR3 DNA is TGCAGCGTTGTTGGGGGCCCAGATACGCAGTATTTT.